The 2 T cell receptor beta chains below were found in one sample sequenced in a study of cytomegalovirus exposure and HLA in healthy donors. Use of 60 Vbeta and 13 Jbeta primers characterized the PCR. The assay was immunoSEQ multiplex PCR, and TCRdb's table has in-frame clones only and misses some. Recorded for this sample: 75,000 to 90,000 clones. Sample: PBMCs. The origin of the receptors is a woman aged 55-69 years in good health and CMV-seronegative.

This rearrangement joins TRBV15 to TRBJ1-4; maybe TRBD1 (6 bases). The CDR3 contains 16 residues. V shed 3 bases and J shed 4 bases, with 15 bases lying between them. Germline CDR1 and CDR2: LNHNV and YYDKDF (reference sequence). This CDR3 reads CATSRIRGTLNEKLFF. CDR3 bases: TGTGCCACCAGCAGGATAAGGGGGACCCTTAATGAAAAACTGTTTTTT. Together with reference TRBV15 and TRBJ1-4, the CDR3 gives the full variable domain: DAMVIQNPRYQVTQFGKPVTLSCSQTLNHNVMYWYQQKSSQAPKLLFHYYDKDFNNEADTPDNFQSRRPNTSFCFLDIRSPGLGDTAMYLCATSRIRGTLNEKLFFGSGTQLSVL.

The chain links TRBV9 to TRBJ2-1; D not certain. This CDR3 contains 16 residues. V lost 0 bases to trimming and J lost 0 bases, with 10 bases between them. CDR1 is SGDLS and CDR2 is YYNGEE in the germline V gene. The CDR3 coding sequence is TGTGCCAGCAGCGTAGGAGCTCCCCACTCCTACAATGAGCAGTTCTTC. Protein sequence: CASSVGAPHSYNEQFF.